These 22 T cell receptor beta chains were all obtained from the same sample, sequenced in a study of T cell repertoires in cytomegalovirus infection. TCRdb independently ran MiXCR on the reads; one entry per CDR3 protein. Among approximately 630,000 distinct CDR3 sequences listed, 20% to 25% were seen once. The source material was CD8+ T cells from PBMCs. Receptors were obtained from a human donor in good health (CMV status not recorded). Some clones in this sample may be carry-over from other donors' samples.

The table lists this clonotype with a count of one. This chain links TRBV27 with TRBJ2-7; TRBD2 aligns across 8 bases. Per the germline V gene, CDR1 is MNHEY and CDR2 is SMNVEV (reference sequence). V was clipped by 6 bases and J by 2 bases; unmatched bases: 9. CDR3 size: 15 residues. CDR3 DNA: TGTGCCAGCAGCCCCAGTGGGGGACTAGCCTACGAGCAGTACTTC. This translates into CASSPSGGLAYEQYF.

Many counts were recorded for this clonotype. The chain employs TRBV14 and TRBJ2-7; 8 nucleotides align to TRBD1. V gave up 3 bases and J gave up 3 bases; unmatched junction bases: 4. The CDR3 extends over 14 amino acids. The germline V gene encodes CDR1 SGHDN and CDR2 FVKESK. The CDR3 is CASSQRGTGYEQYF. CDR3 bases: TGTGCCAGCAGCCAGAGAGGGACAGGCTACGAGCAGTACTTC. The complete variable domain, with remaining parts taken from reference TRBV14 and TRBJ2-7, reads EAGVTQFPSHSVIEKGQTVTLRCDPISGHDNLYWYRRVMGKEIKFLLHFVKESKQDESGMPNNRFLAERTGGTYSTLKVQPAELEDSGVYFCASSQRGTGYEQYFGPGTRLTVT.

This CDR3 is CASRPDRGFYNEQFF. CDR3 in DNA: TGTGCCAGCAGACCCGACAGGGGGTTTTACAATGAGCAGTTCTTC. V is TRBV28 and J is TRBJ2-1, with 9 bases lining up with TRBD1. Germline CDR1 is MDHEN and CDR2 is SYDVKM. With V trimmed by 6 bases and J by 4 bases, 7 bases remained unmatched. There are 15 residues in the CDR3.

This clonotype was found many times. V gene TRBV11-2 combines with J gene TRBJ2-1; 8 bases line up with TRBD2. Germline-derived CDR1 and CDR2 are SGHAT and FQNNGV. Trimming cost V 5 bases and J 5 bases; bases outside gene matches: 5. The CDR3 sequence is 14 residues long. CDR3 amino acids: CASSHWTSNNEQFF. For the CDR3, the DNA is TGTGCCAGCAGCCATTGGACTAGCAACAATGAGCAGTTCTTC.

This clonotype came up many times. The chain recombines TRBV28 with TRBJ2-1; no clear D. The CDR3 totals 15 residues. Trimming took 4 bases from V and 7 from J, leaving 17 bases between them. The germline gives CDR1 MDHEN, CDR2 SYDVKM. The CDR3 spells CASSSVGPPPNEQFF. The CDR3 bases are TGTGCCAGCAGTTCCGTCGGCCCCCCCCCTAATGAGCAGTTCTTC.

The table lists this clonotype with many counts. CDR3 protein: CASSLSIGANYGYTF. As DNA, the CDR3 is TGTGCCAGCAGCTTATCCATCGGAGCTAACTATGGCTACACCTTC. V and J are TRBV7-6 and TRBJ1-2; D is uncertain. This CDR3 has 15 amino acids. The V gene lost 2 bases and the J gene lost 0 bases, with 10 bases spanning the gap. Germline CDR1 reads SGHVS; CDR2 reads FNYEAQ.

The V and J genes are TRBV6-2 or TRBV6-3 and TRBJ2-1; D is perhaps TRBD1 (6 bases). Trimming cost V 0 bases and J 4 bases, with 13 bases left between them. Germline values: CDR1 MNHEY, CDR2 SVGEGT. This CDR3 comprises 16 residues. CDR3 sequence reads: CASSYSRTVRYNEQFF. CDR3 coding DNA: TGTGCCAGCAGTTACTCGAGGACAGTTCGGTACAATGAGCAGTTCTTC.

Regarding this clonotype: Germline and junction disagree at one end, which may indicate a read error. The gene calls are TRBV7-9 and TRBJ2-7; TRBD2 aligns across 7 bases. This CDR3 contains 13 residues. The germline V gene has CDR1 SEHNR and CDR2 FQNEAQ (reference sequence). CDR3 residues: CTSSLAGSYEQYF. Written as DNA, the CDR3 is TGTACCAGCAGCTTAGCGGGTTCCTACGAGCAGTACTTC.

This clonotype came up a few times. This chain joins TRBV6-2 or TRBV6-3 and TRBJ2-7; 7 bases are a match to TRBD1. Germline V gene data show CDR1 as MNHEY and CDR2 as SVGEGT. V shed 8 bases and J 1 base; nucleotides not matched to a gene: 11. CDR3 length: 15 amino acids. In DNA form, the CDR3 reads TGTGCCAGCGACCCTACAGGGGATTCATCCTACGAGCAGTACTTC. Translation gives CASDPTGDSSYEQYF.

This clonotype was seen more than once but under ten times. CDR3 loop: CASSLGQDGNQPQHF. In DNA form, the CDR3 reads TGTGCCAGCAGCCTGGGACAGGATGGCAATCAGCCCCAGCATTTT. The chain employs TRBV28 and TRBJ1-5, with TRBD1 matching over 8 bases. Losses at the gene ends were 6 bases for V and 2 bases for J; bases not matched to a gene: 6. This CDR3 comprises 15 residues. Germline V gene data show CDR1 as MDHEN and CDR2 as SYDVKM.

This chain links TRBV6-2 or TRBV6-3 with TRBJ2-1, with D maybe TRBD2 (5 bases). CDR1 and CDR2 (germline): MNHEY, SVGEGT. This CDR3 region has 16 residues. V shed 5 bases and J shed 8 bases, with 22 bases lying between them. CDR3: CASSTHGDLMRDEQFF. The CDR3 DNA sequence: TGTGCCAGCAGTACCCATGGGGATTTGATGAGGGATGAGCAGTTCTTC.

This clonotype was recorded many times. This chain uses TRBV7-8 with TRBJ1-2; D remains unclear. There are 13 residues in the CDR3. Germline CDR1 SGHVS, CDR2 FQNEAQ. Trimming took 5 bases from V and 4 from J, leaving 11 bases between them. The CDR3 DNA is TGTGCCAGCAGCCCAGACGGACCCTATGGCTACACCTTC. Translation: CASSPDGPYGYTF.

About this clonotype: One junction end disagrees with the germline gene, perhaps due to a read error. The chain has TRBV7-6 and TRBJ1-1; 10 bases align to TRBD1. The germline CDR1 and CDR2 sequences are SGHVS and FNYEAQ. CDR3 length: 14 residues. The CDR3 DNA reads TGTACCAGCAGCTCCAGGACAGGGGGCACTGAAGCTTTCTTT. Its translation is CTSSSRTGGTEAFF.

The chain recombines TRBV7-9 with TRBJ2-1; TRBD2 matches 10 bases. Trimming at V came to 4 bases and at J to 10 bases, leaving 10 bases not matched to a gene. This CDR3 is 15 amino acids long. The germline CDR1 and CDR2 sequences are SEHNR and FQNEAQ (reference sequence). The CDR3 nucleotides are TGTGCCAGCAGCTCGACTAGCGGGCAAAGGGGCGAGCAGTTCTTC. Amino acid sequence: CASSSTSGQRGEQFF.

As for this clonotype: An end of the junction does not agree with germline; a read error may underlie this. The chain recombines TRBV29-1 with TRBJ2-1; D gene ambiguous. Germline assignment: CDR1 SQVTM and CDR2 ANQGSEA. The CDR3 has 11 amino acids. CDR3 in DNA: TGCAGCGTTGCCATGTACAATGATCAGTTCTTC. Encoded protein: CSVAMYNDQFF.

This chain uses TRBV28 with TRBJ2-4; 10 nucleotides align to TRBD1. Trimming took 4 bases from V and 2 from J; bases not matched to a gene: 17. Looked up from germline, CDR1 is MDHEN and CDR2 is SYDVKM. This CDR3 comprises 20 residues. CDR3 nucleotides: TGTGCCAGCAGTTCACCCTCGACAGGGGGCGCGTATGGGTCCAAAAACATTCAGTACTTC. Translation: CASSSPSTGGAYGSKNIQYF.

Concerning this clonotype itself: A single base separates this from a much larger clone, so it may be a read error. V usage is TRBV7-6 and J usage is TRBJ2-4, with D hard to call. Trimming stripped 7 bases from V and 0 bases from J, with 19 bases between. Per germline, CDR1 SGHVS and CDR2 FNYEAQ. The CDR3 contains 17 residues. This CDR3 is CASNSLENGLAKNIQYF. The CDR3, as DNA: TGTGCCAGCAACTCCCTGGAGAACGGCTTAGCCAAAAACATTCAGTACTTC.

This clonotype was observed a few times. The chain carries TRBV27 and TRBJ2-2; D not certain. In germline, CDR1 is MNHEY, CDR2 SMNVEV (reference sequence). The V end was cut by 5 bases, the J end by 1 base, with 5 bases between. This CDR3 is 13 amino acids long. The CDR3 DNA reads TGTGCCAGCAGTGACATGAACACCGGGGAGCTGTTTTTT. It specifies CASSDMNTGELFF.

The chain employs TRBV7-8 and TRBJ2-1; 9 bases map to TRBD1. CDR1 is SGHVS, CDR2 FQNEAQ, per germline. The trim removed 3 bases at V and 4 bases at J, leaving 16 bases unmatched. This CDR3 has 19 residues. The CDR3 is CASSFPWDREDSSYNEQFF. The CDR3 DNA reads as TGTGCCAGCAGCTTTCCTTGGGACAGGGAAGATTCCTCTTACAATGAGCAGTTCTTC.

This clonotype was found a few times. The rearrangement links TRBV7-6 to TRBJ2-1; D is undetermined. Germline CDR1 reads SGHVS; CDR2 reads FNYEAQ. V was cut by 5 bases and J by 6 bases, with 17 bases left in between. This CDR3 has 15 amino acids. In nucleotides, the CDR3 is TGTGCCAGCAGCGAGGAAGGCGAGATTTTCAATGAGCAGTTCTTC. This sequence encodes CASSEEGEIFNEQFF.

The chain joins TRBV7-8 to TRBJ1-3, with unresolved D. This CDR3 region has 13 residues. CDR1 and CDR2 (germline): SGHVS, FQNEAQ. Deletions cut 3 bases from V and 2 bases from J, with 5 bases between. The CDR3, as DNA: TGTGCCAGCAGCTTTTGGACTGGAAACACCATATATTTT. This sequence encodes CASSFWTGNTIYF.

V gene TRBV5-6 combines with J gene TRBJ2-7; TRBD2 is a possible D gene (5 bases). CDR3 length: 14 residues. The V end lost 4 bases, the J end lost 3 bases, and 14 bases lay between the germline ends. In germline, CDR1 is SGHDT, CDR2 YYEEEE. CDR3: CASSITRGGYEQYF. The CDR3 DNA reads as TGTGCCAGCAGCATCACGAGAGGAGGCTACGAGCAGTACTTC. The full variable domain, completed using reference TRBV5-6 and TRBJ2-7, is DAGVTQSPTHLIKTRGQQVTLRCSPKSGHDTVSWYQQALGQGPQFIFQYYEEEERQRGNFPDRFSGHQFPNYSSELNVNALLLGDSALYLCASSITRGGYEQYFGPGTRLTVT.